The 25 T cell receptor beta chains listed next were all sequenced from one sample in a study of blood T cells in healthy people across ages. Through a sample-barcoded 5' primer and a J-beta primer mix, a second PCR was run for about 7 to 12 cycles. TCRdb re-analysed the 5' RACE reads in MiXCR, keeping a single row per CDR3 protein. The sample has 600,000 to 650,000 distinct CDR3 sequences, under 65% seen once. Source material: blood. The receptors derive from a man aged 55-75 years in good health.

The genes are TRBV5-1 and TRBJ1-4; D unresolved. The CDR3 covers 14 residues. V was shortened by 0 bases and J by 5 bases, with 8 bases between the two germline ends. Germline CDR1 reads SGHRS; CDR2 reads YFSETQ. In DNA form, the CDR3 reads TGCGCCAGCAGCTTGGGGAAGAGGAATGAAAAACTGTTTTTT. Amino acids: CASSLGKRNEKLFF.

V gene TRBV5-6 combines with J gene TRBJ1-1, with TRBD1 as a possible D gene (6 bases). The V end lost 1 base, the J end lost 2 bases, and 12 bases lay between the germline ends. The V gene's germline CDR1 is SGHDT and CDR2 YYEEEE. This CDR3 spans 15 amino acids. The CDR3 bases are TGTGCCAGCAGCTTGAGGCAGGGGTATAACACTGAAGCTTTCTTT. It encodes CASSLRQGYNTEAFF.

J is TRBJ2-4 and V is TRBV6-5; 9 positions match TRBD1. The end of the DNA fits TRBJ2-7 better, so the J call may be wrong. Germline-derived CDR1 and CDR2 are MNHEY and SVGAGI. The CDR3 loop spans 14 amino acids. The CDR3 is CANRSGTGRFEQYF. CDR3 coding DNA: TGTGCCAACAGGTCCGGGACAGGGAGGTTCGAGCAGTACTTC.

The chain uses TRBV6-1 and TRBJ2-1; 13 nucleotides align to TRBD2. After removal of 7 bases from V and 6 bases from J, the junction contained 15 bases not matched to a gene. The CDR3 runs to 18 residues. Germline CDR1 and CDR2: MNHNS and SASEGT. The CDR3 nucleotides read TGTGCCAGCATCTTCGGACTAGCGGGGGTGCAAGGGCGCAATGAGCAGTTCTTC. Protein sequence: CASIFGLAGVQGRNEQFF.

V is TRBV7-2 and J is TRBJ2-5; 7 bases align to TRBD2. V gave up 5 bases and J gave up 5 bases; unmatched junction bases: 11. This CDR3 has 15 amino acids. CDR1 is SGHTA, CDR2 FQGNSA, per germline. CDR3 in amino acids: CASSRRASGWETQYF. CDR3 sequence (DNA): TGTGCCAGCAGCCGACGGGCTAGCGGTTGGGAGACCCAGTACTTC.

The V and J genes are TRBV10-3 and TRBJ2-7, with TRBD2 identical over 7 bases. The CDR3 is 17 residues long. V was clipped by 4 bases and J by 0 bases; unmatched bases: 12. The germline V gene has CDR1 ENHRY and CDR2 SYGVKD. The CDR3 loop is CAISGRGGSFSSYEQYF. Written as DNA, the CDR3 is TGTGCCATCAGTGGACGGGGAGGGTCGTTTAGCTCCTACGAGCAGTACTTC.

Worth noting for this clonotype: This likely comes from a read error, as the CDR3 has no conserved phenylalanine or tryptophan at its end. The chain recombines TRBV3-1 with TRBJ2-4; 7 bases map to TRBD1. Near its end, the DNA agrees better with TRBJ2-7, so the J call may be wrong. This CDR3 has 15 residues. Germline V gene lookup returns CDR1 LGHDT and CDR2 YNNKEL (reference sequence). DNA of the CDR3: TGTGCCAGCAGCCGAGGGACAGAATCGACCTACGAGCAGTACCTC. It codes for CASSRGTESTYEQYL.

V is TRBV20-1 and J is TRBJ2-4, with a weak D call TRBD1 (6 bases). Looked up from germline, CDR1 is DFQATT and CDR2 is SNEGSKA (reference sequence). This CDR3 is built from 17 residues. V lost 6 bases and J 1 base, leaving 22 bases between the germline ends. The CDR3 reads CSAESGLARGAKNIQYF. The CDR3 region has the DNA TGCAGTGCAGAATCGGGGCTAGCAAGGGGGGCCAAAAACATTCAGTACTTC.

This rearrangement joins TRBV15 to TRBJ2-4; D is uncertain. V dropped 5 bases and J dropped 1 base, with 18 bases sitting between them. The CDR3 sequence is 17 residues long. In germline, CDR1 is LNHNV, CDR2 YYDKDF (reference sequence). CDR3 loop: CATSANHRAVAKNIQYF. CDR3 sequence (DNA): TGTGCCACCAGCGCCAACCACCGGGCGGTGGCCAAAAACATTCAGTACTTC.

This clonotype was observed once. The chain recombines TRBV4-1 with TRBJ2-1, with D unclear. V lost 3 bases and J 6 bases, leaving 6 bases between the germline ends. The CDR3 has 12 amino acids. CDR1 and CDR2 (germline): MGHRA, YSYEKL. As DNA, the CDR3 is TGCGCCAGCAGCCACCTAGGCAATGAGCAGTTCTTC. This translates into CASSHLGNEQFF.

This rearrangement joins TRBV15 to TRBJ2-5, with 9 bases matching TRBD1. V shed 3 bases and J 11 bases; nucleotides not matched to a gene: 10. This CDR3 spans 14 amino acids. The V gene's germline CDR1 is LNHNV and CDR2 YYDKDF (reference sequence). The CDR3 protein is CATSRDRGKNEQYF. The CDR3, as DNA: TGTGCCACCAGCAGGGACAGGGGTAAGAATGAGCAGTACTTC.

On this clonotype: One junction end disagrees with the germline gene, perhaps due to a read error. The chain combines TRBV7-2 with TRBJ2-1, with 7 bases aligning to TRBD1. CDR1 SGHTA and CDR2 FQGNSA come from the germline V gene. The CDR3 covers 15 residues. In nucleotides, the CDR3 is TGTGCCAGCAGCTTAGTGTCAGGGGGACGCAATAAGCAGTTCTTC. It yields the protein CASSLVSGGRNKQFF.

V gene TRBV12-3 or TRBV12-4 combines with J gene TRBJ2-2; 9 positions agree with TRBD2. Trimming took 5 bases from V and 4 from J; bases not matched to a gene: 5. This CDR3 spans 15 amino acids. CDR3 sequence (DNA): TGTGCCAGCAGTGAGCAAGCGGGGGGCACCGGGGAGCTGTTTTTT. This encodes CASSEQAGGTGELFF.

This clonotype appeared once. The chain is built from TRBV5-1 and TRBJ2-7; 9 bases match TRBD1. The CDR3 covers 15 residues. Germline assignment: CDR1 SGHRS and CDR2 YFSETQ. V lost 0 bases, J lost 3 bases, and 4 bases stayed unmatched. CDR3: CASSLGGQGIYEQYF. The DNA for the CDR3 is TGCGCCAGCAGCTTGGGGGGACAGGGAATCTACGAGCAGTACTTC.

This clonotype was detected only a few times. A junction boundary mismatches the germline segment, possibly from a read error. The CDR3 region is CASSIGPRGPNQETQYF. CDR3 nucleotides: TGCGCCAGCAGCATAGGACCACGGGGACCCAACCAGGAGACCCAGTACTTC. The chain carries TRBV5-1 and TRBJ2-5; D is possibly TRBD1 or TRBD2 (5 bases each). There are 17 residues in the CDR3. Germline CDR1 SGHRS, CDR2 YFSETQ.

This chain joins TRBV2 and TRBJ2-5, with 14 bases identical to TRBD2. V gave up 6 bases and J gave up 4 bases; unmatched junction bases: 4. The CDR3 runs 15 residues. Germline assignment: CDR1 SNHLY and CDR2 FYNNEI. The CDR3 spells CASRETSGGGETQYF. The CDR3 DNA is TGTGCCAGCAGGGAGACTAGCGGGGGGGGAGAGACCCAGTACTTC.

Only one count was recorded for this clonotype. The chain joins TRBV25-1 to TRBJ2-5; 10 nucleotides agree with TRBD2. The germline V gene encodes CDR1 MGHDK and CDR2 SYGVNS. The V and J ends lost 3 bases and 4 bases, in that order; junction bases with no gene match: 5. The CDR3 is 15 amino acids. CDR3 sequence reads: CASSDSRTSGETQYF. In DNA form, the CDR3 reads TGTGCCAGCAGTGACTCCCGGACTAGCGGAGAGACCCAGTACTTC.

Points on this clonotype: A much larger clone is a single base away; this may be a read error. The rearrangement links TRBV12-3 or TRBV12-4 to TRBJ2-3; D call uncertain. V lost 4 bases and J lost 4, with 9 bases in between. The length of the CDR3 is 13 residues. The CDR3 region is CASSCPGPDTQYF. DNA for the CDR3: TGTGCCAGCAGTTGTCCCGGACCAGATACGCAGTATTTT.

This clonotype was seen a handful of times. In nucleotides, the CDR3 is TGTGCCAGCAGTCGACCTAGCGCAGAGACCCAGTACTTC. Protein sequence: CASSRPSAETQYF. This chain links TRBV6-2 or TRBV6-3 with TRBJ2-5, with D possibly matching TRBD2 (6 bases). Between the trimmed V and J ends, which lost 5 bases and 4 bases, there was a span of 11 bases. The CDR3 covers 13 residues. Germline loops: CDR1 MNHEY, CDR2 SVGEGT.

J is TRBJ1-2 and V is TRBV4-1, with 7 nucleotides matching TRBD1. V was clipped by 2 bases and J by 0 bases; unmatched bases: 9. Germline V gene lookup returns CDR1 MGHRA and CDR2 YSYEKL. There are 17 residues in the CDR3. In DNA, the CDR3 is TGCGCCAGCAGCCAACAAGTACAGGGGCAGGCTAACTATGGCTACACCTTC. Amino acid sequence: CASSQQVQGQANYGYTF.

The table lists this clonotype with a few counts. The chain employs TRBV7-9 and TRBJ2-5; the match to TRBD1 covers 10 bases. This CDR3 is built from 15 residues. Germline values: CDR1 SEHNR, CDR2 FQNEAQ (reference sequence). The V and J ends lost 5 bases and 5 bases, in that order; junction bases with no gene match: 8. The CDR3 DNA reads TGTGCCAGCAGCCCGTCGGGACAGGGGTTGGAGACCCAGTACTTC. Protein: CASSPSGQGLETQYF.

The CDR3 bases are TGTGCCAGCTCACCACCGACAGGAATAGACGAGCAGTACTTC. Residues: CASSPPTGIDEQYF. The chain uses TRBV18 and TRBJ2-7; a possible D gene is TRBD1 (6 bases). Trimming removed 0 bases from V and 5 bases from J, with 11 bases in between. The CDR3 length is 14 residues. Germline-derived CDR1 and CDR2 are KGHSH and LQKENI.

The chain couples TRBV29-1 to TRBJ2-5; D might be TRBD2 (5 bases). V was clipped by 7 bases and J by 2 bases, with 8 bases between them. The CDR3 totals 11 residues. Germline CDR1 is SQVTM and CDR2 is ANQGSEA. This CDR3 reads CSGWEQETQYF. The CDR3 DNA sequence: TGCAGCGGGTGGGAGCAAGAGACCCAGTACTTC.

The rearrangement links TRBV5-1 to TRBJ1-1; D not certain. CDR3 length: 14 amino acids. Germline assignment: CDR1 SGHRS and CDR2 YFSETQ. Deletions cut 4 bases from V and 1 base from J, with 11 bases between. This CDR3 reads CASSLPHTNTEAFF. The CDR3 region has the DNA TGCGCCAGCAGCCTACCACACACGAACACTGAAGCTTTCTTT.

This rearrangement joins TRBV6-1 to TRBJ2-1, with 10 bases lining up with TRBD2. The J segment lost 7 bases and the V segment lost 8 bases, leaving 5 bases of the junction unmatched. The CDR3 consists of 13 residues. The V gene's germline CDR1 is MNHNS and CDR2 SASEGT. CDR3 protein: CASGAGGRNEQFF. CDR3 in DNA: TGTGCCAGCGGAGCGGGGGGGCGAAATGAGCAGTTCTTC.